The present T cell receptor beta chain was sequenced within a study of preoperative IRX-2 immunotherapy in early breast cancer. Stated treatment: preoperative locoregional IRX-2 cytokine immunotherapy. Repertoires were generated with immunoSEQ multiplex PCR, while TCRdb's copy carries only in-frame clones and drops some. The table records some 59,000 clones, 94% of them present only once. Sampling was done from a patient treated with IRX-2 immunotherapy. This receptor was taken from a human donor with breast cancer.

The CDR3 region is CASTEGTGLNTEAFF. In DNA, the CDR3 is TGTGCCAGCACCGAAGGGACAGGACTGAACACTGAAGCTTTCTTT. The rearrangement uses TRBV11-3 and TRBJ1-1; 8 nucleotides match TRBD1. The CDR3 totals 15 residues. The J segment lost 0 bases and the V segment lost 7 bases, leaving 7 bases of the junction unmatched. Germline V gene lookup returns CDR1 SGHNT and CDR2 YENEEA.